The clone carrying this T cell receptor (beta chain) was seen once. Some clones are missing from TCRdb's copy, which holds only in-frame ones; the method was immunoSEQ multiplex PCR. Here the sample spans 250,000 or so clones, about 91% being singletons. Trimming took off 4 bases at V and 5 bases at J, with 21 bases between the two ends. Per germline, CDR1 MNHEY and CDR2 SMNVEV (reference sequence). This CDR3 comprises 16 residues. The data originate from a study of blood T cell repertoires in COVID-19. At the level of the study: The study drew acute and convalescent COVID-19 samples from the United States, Italy and Spain.

Specimen: PBMCs or T cells enriched from blood (not recorded which). The sequence derives from a man in his forties who had been exposed to COVID-19. This rearrangement joins TRBV27 to TRBJ2-7; maybe TRBD1 (5 bases). CDR3 nucleotide sequence: TGTGCCAGCAGTTCGACGCTGGACATTAAATCAGACGAGCAGTACTTC. Its protein product is CASSSTLDIKSDEQYF.